This T cell receptor beta chain was sequenced during a study of cytomegalovirus exposure and HLA in healthy donors. Broader study findings: Most TCR sequences were rare, but some public TCRs occurred in many donors. About 87% or about 30% of the time was how often most TCR beta V segments were productive, according to an earlier analysis.

With respect to this clone: The antigen remains undetermined.

The donors, nominally healthy at sampling, likely had unrecorded immune exposures. Germline CDR1 reads LNHDA; CDR2 reads SQIVND (reference sequence). This CDR3 is built from 14 residues. J was trimmed by 6 bases and V by 4 bases; bases with no gene match: 6. Vbeta (60) and Jbeta (13) primers were used in the PCR. Profiling relied on immunoSEQ multiplex PCR, and the TCRdb table lists in-frame clones only, not all of them. Among 90,000 to 120,000 clones, around three quarters were seen once, and the ten largest hold over 4%. What was sequenced was PBMCs. The rearrangement links TRBV19 to TRBJ1-1; 9 bases map to TRBD1. This receptor was identified in a female donor in good health and CMV-seropositive. Here the CDR3 reads CASSKGQGRSEAFF. As DNA, the CDR3 is TGTGCCAGTAGTAAGGGACAGGGTAGGTCTGAAGCTTTCTTT.